These 17 T cell receptor beta chains share one sample of origin, sequenced in a study of PD-L1 blockade in urothelial cancer. The time point was: pretreatment peripheral blood. This table comes from immunoSEQ multiplex PCR, and its TCRdb copy is limited to in-frame clones, with some not included. This repertoire shows 45,000 to 55,000 clones, 70% to 80% found once; its top ten account for about 9.4%. This sample comprised PBMCs, obtained around atezolizumab (anti-PD-L1) treatment. Source of these receptors: an older man with urothelial cancer.

This clone appeared once. V and J are TRBV5-1 and TRBJ2-7, with TRBD1 matching over 7 bases. V lost 1 base to trimming and J lost 4 bases; unmatched junction nucleotides: 11. Germline CDR1 reads SGHRS; CDR2 reads YFSETQ. The CDR3 extends over 16 amino acids. In nucleotides, the CDR3 is TGCGCCAGCAGCTTGCCCCGACAGGGAACTTTATACGAGCAGTACTTC. As protein: CASSLPRQGTLYEQYF.

The V and J genes are TRBV19 and TRBJ1-5; 9 bases match TRBD1. The CDR3 contains 14 residues. Trimming removed 9 bases from V and 6 bases from J; junction bases left unmatched: 9. Germline V CDR1 and CDR2: LNHDA, SQIVND (reference sequence). The CDR3 nucleotides read TGTGCCAGCTCCGACAGGGGGGATCGTCAGCCCCAGCATTTT. Amino acid sequence: CASSDRGDRQPQHF.

This clone was counted a few times. The CDR3 nucleotides read TGTGCCAGCAGCCCCGACTGGGAGAACAATGAGCAGTTCTTC. This gives the protein CASSPDWENNEQFF. The chain recombines TRBV5-6 with TRBJ2-1; D perhaps matches TRBD2 (5 bases). The germline V and J ends were trimmed by 4 bases and 5 bases, with 13 bases remaining between them. The CDR3 runs to 14 residues. CDR1 is SGHDT, CDR2 YYEEEE, per germline. Together with reference TRBV5-6 and TRBJ2-1, the CDR3 gives the full variable domain: DAGVTQSPTHLIKTRGQQVTLRCSPKSGHDTVSWYQQALGQGPQFIFQYYEEEERQRGNFPDRFSGHQFPNYSSELNVNALLLGDSALYLCASSPDWENNEQFFGPGTRLTVL.

The chain links TRBV11-2 to TRBJ1-1; D might be TRBD1 (6 bases). V was trimmed by 0 bases and J by 6 bases, leaving 17 bases between them. This CDR3 is 16 amino acids long. In germline, CDR1 is SGHAT, CDR2 FQNNGV. CDR3 coding DNA: TGTGCCAGCAGCTTAGATCTAGTGGAACAGGGTGCTGAAGCTTTCTTT. This gives the protein CASSLDLVEQGAEAFF.

This clone came up once. This sequence joins TRBV11-3 and TRBJ2-6; D is uncertain. V was cut by 5 bases and J by 1 base, with 6 bases left in between. CDR1 and CDR2 from the germline V gene are SGHNT and YENEEA. The CDR3 covers 14 residues. The CDR3 region is CASSPRSGANVLTF. The CDR3 DNA sequence: TGTGCCAGCAGCCCCAGATCTGGGGCCAACGTCCTGACTTTC.

The chain carries TRBV27 and TRBJ1-2; D might be TRBD1 (6 bases). The CDR3 has 13 amino acids. V shed 0 bases and J shed 8 bases, with 10 bases lying between them. CDR1 is MNHEY, CDR2 SMNVEV, per germline (reference sequence). The CDR3 DNA reads TGTGCCAGCAGTTTATCCCCAGGGGAAGGCTACACCTTC. Translating it yields CASSLSPGEGYTF.

Concerning this clone: A junction boundary mismatches the germline segment, possibly from a read error. V usage is TRBV6-5 and J usage is TRBJ1-2, with no clear D. This CDR3 region has 12 residues. Germline assignment: CDR1 MNHEY and CDR2 SVGAGI. CDR3 sequence: CASSEAFRSPAF. For the CDR3, the DNA is TGTGCCAGCAGTGAAGCGTTTAGGTCACCAGCTTTC.

The chain couples TRBV5-4 to TRBJ1-4; TRBD1 might be the D (5 bases). This CDR3 is 15 amino acids long. Germline values: CDR1 SGHNT, CDR2 YYREEE (reference sequence). Trimming removed 4 bases at V and 3 bases at J, with 13 bases between. The CDR3 nucleotides read TGTGCCAGCAGCGCCGGGGGGGGATCTAATGAAAAACTGTTTTTT. This gives the protein CASSAGGGSNEKLFF.

This chain connects TRBV4-1 to TRBJ1-2, with D tentatively TRBD1 (6 bases). This CDR3 is 16 amino acids long. V lost 0 bases, J lost 0 bases, and 11 bases lay in between. Germline values: CDR1 MGHRA, CDR2 YSYEKL. The CDR3 spells CASSQDQGGANYGYTF. The CDR3 nucleotides are TGCGCCAGCAGCCAAGATCAAGGGGGAGCTAACTATGGCTACACCTTC.

The V gene is TRBV6-5, the J gene TRBJ2-7, with D perhaps TRBD1 (5 bases). V was pared by 2 bases and J by 0 bases, with 11 bases between. This CDR3 comprises 15 residues. Germline V CDR1 and CDR2: MNHEY, SVGAGI. The CDR3 loop reads CASSYNGAHSYEQYF. DNA for the CDR3: TGTGCCAGCAGTTACAATGGGGCCCACTCCTACGAGCAGTACTTC.

The V gene is TRBV10-1, the J gene TRBJ2-3; D is unclear. The V end was cut by 3 bases, the J end by 1 base, with 11 bases between. Germline V lookup: CDR1 WNHNN, CDR2 SYGVQD (reference sequence). CDR3 length: 15 residues. In DNA form, the CDR3 reads TGCGCCAGCAGTGACACCGGCGGAGGCACAGATACGCAGTATTTT. Translation gives CASSDTGGGTDTQYF.

V and J are TRBV2 and TRBJ1-2, with 8 bases matching TRBD1. From germline, CDR1 is SNHLY and CDR2 FYNNEI. Trimming removed 4 bases from V and 4 bases from J; junction bases left unmatched: 5. The length of the CDR3 is 14 residues. The CDR3 region is CASSGAGGSYGYTF. The CDR3 DNA reads TGTGCCAGCAGTGGCGCAGGGGGCAGCTATGGCTACACCTTC.

This clone is a singleton in its sample. The chain couples TRBV7-6 to TRBJ2-1; 8 nucleotides agree with TRBD2. This CDR3 is built from 16 residues. Germline V gives CDR1 SGHVS, CDR2 FNYEAQ. The trim removed 1 base at V and 7 bases at J, leaving 9 bases unmatched. The CDR3, as DNA: TGTGCCAGCAGCTTAGTTTTTGCGGGAGGTGGGAATGAGCAGTTCTTC. Protein product: CASSLVFAGGGNEQFF.

Only a few counts were recorded for this clone. V gene TRBV11-3 combines with J gene TRBJ2-5, with 9 bases that match TRBD1. Per germline, CDR1 SGHNT and CDR2 YENEEA. With 5 bases clipped from V and 2 bases from J, the junction kept 6 bases outside the gene matches. The CDR3 sequence is 15 residues long. The CDR3 loop is CASSPGTGTQETQYF. The CDR3 DNA reads as TGTGCCAGCAGCCCCGGGACAGGGACACAAGAGACCCAGTACTTC.

This clone was counted only a few times. V usage is TRBV9 and J usage is TRBJ2-1; D uncertain. The CDR3 sequence is 13 residues long. The V and J ends lost 3 bases and 5 bases respectively, with 9 bases between them. Germline V gives CDR1 SGDLS, CDR2 YYNGEE. The CDR3, as DNA: TGTGCCAGCAGCGGTGAGGTGGACAATGAGCAGTTCTTC. It translates to CASSGEVDNEQFF.

This clone was recorded only once. One junction end disagrees with the germline gene, perhaps due to a read error. This chain joins TRBV30 and TRBJ1-1; D unresolved. The germline CDR1 and CDR2 sequences are GTSNPN and SVGIG (reference sequence). This CDR3 region has 13 residues. CDR3 sequence (DNA): TGTGCCTGGCGGATAGAGGCGAACTCTGAAGCTTTCTTT. This sequence encodes CAWRIEANSEAFF.

This clone was counted a single time. This sequence joins TRBV6-5 and TRBJ2-3, with D unresolved. V lost 3 bases and J 2 bases, leaving 9 bases between the germline ends. There are 14 residues in the CDR3. The germline V gene encodes CDR1 MNHEY and CDR2 SVGAGI. This CDR3 reads CASSYPGLTDTQYF. CDR3 DNA sequence: TGTGCCAGCAGTTATCCGGGTCTCACAGATACGCAGTATTTT.